This is a list of T cell receptor beta chains from one sample in a study of cytomegalovirus exposure and HLA in healthy donors. Assay used: immunoSEQ multiplex PCR; TCRdb lists only in-frame clones, some missing. The sample records some 100,000 clones, less than 65% being singletons. The material sequenced was PBMCs. The receptor source for this set is a woman aged 25 to 45 in good health and CMV-seropositive. CDR3s include the opening cysteine and the closing phenylalanine or tryptophan. The order of the fields is V gene, J gene, CDR3 protein.

>TRBV2|TRBJ2-3
CARQRGGNTDTQYF
>TRBV28|TRBJ1-2
CASSLTGSSYGYTF
>TRBV15|TRBJ2-5
CATSQTRYQETQYF
>TRBV6-7|TRBJ1-6
CASRLDTRNSPLHF
>TRBV18|TRBJ2-7
CASSRGTAPTYEQYF
>TRBV4-1|TRBJ2-1
CASSPDPQGPLNNEQFF
>TRBV7-2|TRBJ1-5
CASSGRDIGLSNQPQHF
>TRBV5-1|TRBJ2-1
CASSSPGHSAGEQFF
>TRBV7-9|TRBJ2-4
CASSLPGLAGNIQYF
>TRBV27|TRBJ2-3
CASSNRAYQDTQYF
>TRBV11-2|TRBJ2-3
CASSLDSTGRNTDTQYF